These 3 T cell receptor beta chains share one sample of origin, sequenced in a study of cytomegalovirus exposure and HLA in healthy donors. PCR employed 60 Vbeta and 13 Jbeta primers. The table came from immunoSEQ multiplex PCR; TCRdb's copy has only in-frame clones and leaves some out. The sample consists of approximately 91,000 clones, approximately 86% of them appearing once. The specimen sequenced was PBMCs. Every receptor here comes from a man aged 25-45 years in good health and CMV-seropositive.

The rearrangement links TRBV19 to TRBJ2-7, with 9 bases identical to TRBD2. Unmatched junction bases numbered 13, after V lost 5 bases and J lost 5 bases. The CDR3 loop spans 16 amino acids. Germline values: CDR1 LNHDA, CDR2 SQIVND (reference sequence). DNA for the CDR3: TGTGCCAGTAGTCCAACCCACAGCGGGAGGTCCCACGAGCAGTACTTC. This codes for CASSPTHSGRSHEQYF. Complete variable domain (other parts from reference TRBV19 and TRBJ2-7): DGGITQSPKYLFRKEGQNVTLSCEQNLNHDAMYWYRQDPGQGLRLIYYSQIVNDFQKGDIAEGYSVSREKKESFPLTVTSAQKNPTAFYLCASSPTHSGRSHEQYFGPGTRLTVT.

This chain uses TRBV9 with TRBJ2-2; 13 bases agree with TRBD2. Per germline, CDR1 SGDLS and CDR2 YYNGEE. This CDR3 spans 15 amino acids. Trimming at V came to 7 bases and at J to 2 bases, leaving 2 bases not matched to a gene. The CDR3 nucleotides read TGTGCCAGCGGGGGACTAGCGGGAAACACCGGGGAGCTGTTTTTT. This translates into CASGGLAGNTGELFF.

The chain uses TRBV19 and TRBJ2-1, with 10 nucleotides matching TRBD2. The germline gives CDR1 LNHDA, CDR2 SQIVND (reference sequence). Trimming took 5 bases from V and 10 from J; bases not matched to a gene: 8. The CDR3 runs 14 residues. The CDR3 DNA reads TGTGCCAGTAGTGCCAGCGGGAGGGCCCTAGAGCAGTTCTTC. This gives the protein CASSASGRALEQFF. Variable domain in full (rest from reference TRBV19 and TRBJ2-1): DGGITQSPKYLFRKEGQNVTLSCEQNLNHDAMYWYRQDPGQGLRLIYYSQIVNDFQKGDIAEGYSVSREKKESFPLTVTSAQKNPTAFYLCASSASGRALEQFFGPGTRLTVL.